One sample yielded the 32 T cell receptor beta chains listed below, sequenced in a study of T cells after yellow fever vaccination. A single record per CDR3 protein comes from TCRdb applying MiXCR to the 5' RACE reads. Here the sample spans some 260,000 distinct CDR3 sequences, about 5.2% being singletons. Sequencing used CD4+ T cells sorted from PBMCs, obtained on the day of the yellow fever booster vaccination. These receptors were taken from a man aged 18 to 29 who received the YFV17D yellow fever vaccine.

This clonotype showed up many times. The chain recombines TRBV11-2 with TRBJ2-7, with unresolved D. The CDR3 consists of 14 residues. The germline CDR1 and CDR2 sequences are SGHAT and FQNNGV. Between the trimmed V and J ends, which lost 5 bases and 2 bases, there was a span of 13 bases. CDR3 in amino acids: CASSRTVLTYEQYF. The CDR3 DNA sequence: TGTGCCAGCAGCAGGACGGTATTAACCTACGAGCAGTACTTC.

CDR3 sequence reads: CASSPGGGGEDTQYF. For the CDR3, the DNA is TGCGCCAGCAGCCCCGGCGGTGGCGGGGAGGATACGCAGTATTTT. V is TRBV5-1 and J is TRBJ2-3, with D maybe TRBD2 (6 bases). The CDR3 is made up of 15 amino acids. The germline V and J ends were trimmed by 4 bases and 6 bases, with 18 bases remaining between them. CDR1 is SGHRS and CDR2 is YFSETQ in the germline V gene.

This clonotype occurred many times. The junction differs from germline at one of its ends, possibly a read error. The CDR3 is CASSPSAGGSSRIF. CDR3 in DNA: TGTGCCAGCAGCCCCTCAGCGGGGGGTTCCTCACGGATCTTC. This chain joins TRBV7-9 and TRBJ2-1; 9 bases align to TRBD2. Germline V gene lookup returns CDR1 SEHNR and CDR2 FQNEAQ (reference sequence). This CDR3 has 14 amino acids.

The V call is TRBV4-1, the J call TRBJ2-1, with D possibly TRBD1 on 5 matching bases. Trimming removed 3 bases at V and 0 bases at J, with 15 bases between. Germline V gene data show CDR1 as MGHRA and CDR2 as YSYEKL. This CDR3 contains 17 residues. The CDR3 protein is CASSHGRVQSSYNEQFF. CDR3 bases: TGCGCCAGCAGCCACGGCAGGGTGCAGAGCTCCTACAATGAGCAGTTCTTC.

The chain couples TRBV5-4 to TRBJ2-2; no definite D call. V lost 4 bases to trimming and J lost 5 bases, with 9 bases between them. This CDR3 has 13 amino acids. Germline V gene lookup returns CDR1 SGHNT and CDR2 YYREEE (reference sequence). The CDR3 sequence is CASSHDPTGELFF. The DNA for the CDR3 is TGTGCCAGCAGCCACGACCCGACCGGGGAGCTGTTTTTT.

This clonotype was counted at least ten times. J is TRBJ2-2 and V is TRBV11-2, with unresolved D. V was clipped by 5 bases and J by 4 bases, with 11 bases between them. This CDR3 has 14 amino acids. Per germline, CDR1 SGHAT and CDR2 FQNNGV. CDR3 sequence (DNA): TGTGCCAGCAGCGCCCTGCGGACCACCGGGGAGCTGTTTTTT. Its translation is CASSALRTTGELFF.

The rearrangement uses TRBV5-1 and TRBJ1-4; 7 nucleotides agree with TRBD1. Germline CDR1 reads SGHRS; CDR2 reads YFSETQ. V lost 0 bases, J lost 7 bases, and 9 bases stayed unmatched. The CDR3 has 16 amino acids. The CDR3 sequence is CASSLDRRTGPEKLFF. CDR3 nucleotides: TGCGCCAGCAGCTTGGATCGTAGGACAGGACCTGAAAAACTGTTTTTT. Full variable domain (outside the CDR3, taken from reference TRBV5-1 and TRBJ1-4): KAGVTQTPRYLIKTRGQQVTLSCSPISGHRSVSWYQQTPGQGLQFLFEYFSETQRNKGNFPGRFSGRQFSNSRSEMNVSTLELGDSALYLCASSLDRRTGPEKLFFGSGTQLSVL.

This clonotype was counted many times. The gene calls are TRBV5-1 and TRBJ1-1; 10 bases fit TRBD1. The CDR3 sequence is 16 residues long. The V segment lost 2 bases and the J segment 5 bases; nucleotides outside the gene matches: 9. In germline, CDR1 is SGHRS, CDR2 YFSETQ. CDR3 residues: CASSLNLPGQGTEAFF. The DNA for the CDR3 is TGCGCCAGCAGCTTAAATCTTCCGGGACAGGGGACTGAAGCTTTCTTT.

This clonotype was counted between two and nine times. V gene TRBV11-2 combines with J gene TRBJ1-2; 7 bases line up with TRBD1. The CDR3 spans 16 residues. The germline gives CDR1 SGHAT, CDR2 FQNNGV. V was pared by 3 bases and J by 1 base, with 8 bases of the junction left unmatched. The CDR3 here is CASSLRTGAINYGYTF. The CDR3 DNA sequence: TGTGCCAGCAGCTTGAGGACAGGAGCTATTAACTATGGCTACACCTTC. The full variable domain, with the rest looked up from reference TRBV11-2 and TRBJ1-2, is EAGVAQSPRYKIIEKRQSVAFWCNPISGHATLYWYQQILGQGPKLLIQFQNNGVVDDSQLPKDRFSAERLKGVDSTLKIQPAKLEDSAVYLCASSLRTGAINYGYTFGSGTRLTVV.

This clonotype has only a few counts. The V call is TRBV7-3, the J call TRBJ1-1; 9 positions match TRBD1. The germline gives CDR1 SGHTA, CDR2 FQGTGA. This CDR3 spans 13 amino acids. The trim removed 4 bases at V and 11 bases at J, leaving 8 bases unmatched. The CDR3 region has the DNA TGTGCCAGCAGCTCAATACAGGGGGCCGGGGCTTTCTTT. It translates to CASSSIQGAGAFF.

This clonotype was counted ten times or more. The chain is built from TRBV9 and TRBJ2-1, with 10 bases matching TRBD1. Germline CDR1 and CDR2: SGDLS and YYNGEE. The V segment lost 2 bases and the J segment 7 bases; nucleotides outside the gene matches: 6. This CDR3 is 15 amino acids long. The CDR3 here is CASSVETGGLNEQFF. The CDR3 DNA reads as TGTGCCAGCAGCGTGGAGACAGGGGGCCTGAATGAGCAGTTCTTC.

The chain carries TRBV5-4 and TRBJ2-2; D gene uncertain. Trimming cost V 4 bases and J 11 bases, with 18 bases left between them. The CDR3 loop spans 14 amino acids. Germline V gene sequence: CDR1 SGHNT, CDR2 YYREEE (reference sequence). The CDR3 here is CASSNDPVLKELFF. In nucleotides, the CDR3 is TGTGCCAGCAGCAATGACCCGGTACTGAAAGAGCTGTTTTTT.

A few counts support this clonotype. The rearrangement uses TRBV2 and TRBJ2-7; TRBD1 matches at 8 bases. This CDR3 has 11 amino acids. CDR1 and CDR2 (germline): SNHLY, FYNNEI. The DNA for the CDR3 is TGTGCCAGCAGCCTACAGACAGGGGTAGAAGTC. Encoded protein: CASSLQTGVEV.

This clonotype was observed a few times. V is TRBV9 and J is TRBJ2-1, with a weak D call TRBD2 (5 bases). Germline V gene sequence: CDR1 SGDLS, CDR2 YYNGEE. The CDR3 sequence is 17 residues long. With 0 bases removed from V and 0 bases from J, the gap between germline ends came to 13 bases. The CDR3 protein is CASSVAGGAYSYNEQFF. DNA of the CDR3: TGTGCCAGCAGCGTAGCCGGAGGAGCTTACTCCTACAATGAGCAGTTCTTC.

The gene calls are TRBV12-3 or TRBV12-4 and TRBJ1-6; no definite D call. CDR3 length equals 15 residues. Trimming removed 4 bases at V and 3 bases at J, with 10 bases between. The CDR3 loop reads CASSSGGYYNSPLHF. The DNA for the CDR3 is TGTGCCAGCAGTTCCGGTGGGTACTATAATTCACCCCTCCACTTT.

This clonotype was counted a few times. This sequence joins TRBV30 and TRBJ1-4; D is possibly TRBD1 (5 bases). The ends were cut back, 0 bases at V and 2 bases at J, with 13 bases in the middle. CDR1 and CDR2 (germline): GTSNPN, SVGIG (reference sequence). There are 16 residues in the CDR3. The CDR3 DNA sequence: TGTGCCTGGAGTGTAACACGGGACCTCACTAATGAAAAACTGTTTTTT. As protein: CAWSVTRDLTNEKLFF.

This clonotype was detected only a few times. V usage is TRBV4-3 and J usage is TRBJ2-7; 9 bases map to TRBD1. Unmatched junction bases numbered 3, after V lost 0 bases and J lost 3 bases. The CDR3 has 15 residues. CDR1 LGHNA and CDR2 YSLEER come from the germline V gene. CDR3 bases: TGCGCCAGCAGCCAAGAGGGACAGGGTTTCTACGAGCAGTACTTC. Its translation: CASSQEGQGFYEQYF.

The rearrangement joins TRBV11-2 to TRBJ1-2; TRBD1 aligns across 7 bases. The CDR3 has 15 amino acids. From germline, CDR1 is SGHAT and CDR2 FQNNGV. Trimming at V came to 5 bases and at J to 6 bases, leaving 12 bases not matched to a gene. The CDR3, as DNA: TGTGCCAGCAGCCAACCGTACAGGGGTTTCAATGGCTACACCTTC. This sequence encodes CASSQPYRGFNGYTF.

This clonotype was seen a handful of times. The chain employs TRBV7-2 and TRBJ1-4; tentatively, D is TRBD1 (5 bases). CDR3 size: 16 residues. V lost 1 base to trimming and J lost 3 bases, with 12 bases between them. Germline CDR1 SGHTA, CDR2 FQGNSA. CDR3 sequence reads: CASSLGWGRPNEKLFF. Here the CDR3 DNA reads TGTGCCAGCAGCTTAGGGTGGGGACGGCCTAATGAAAAACTGTTTTTT. The whole variable domain, filled in from reference TRBV7-2 and TRBJ1-4, reads GAGVSQSPSNKVTEKGKDVELRCDPISGHTALYWYRQSLGQGLEFLIYFQGNSAPDKSGLPSDRFSAERTGGSVSTLTIQRTQQEDSAVYLCASSLGWGRPNEKLFFGSGTQLSVL.

Only a few counts were recorded for this clonotype. Here the CDR3 reads CSLGTDYGYTF. For the CDR3, the DNA is TGCAGCTTGGGGACAGACTATGGCTACACCTTC. The chain joins TRBV29-1 to TRBJ1-2, with 7 bases identical to TRBD1. V shed 8 bases, J shed 3 bases, and the junction held 3 bases outside the gene matches. This CDR3 has 11 amino acids. Germline V gene lookup returns CDR1 SQVTM and CDR2 ANQGSEA.

This clonotype was detected many times. This rearrangement joins TRBV10-3 to TRBJ2-7, with 7 bases matching TRBD1. The V gene's germline CDR1 is ENHRY and CDR2 SYGVKD. Trimming removed 6 bases from V and 3 bases from J; junction bases left unmatched: 5. The CDR3 consists of 13 residues. The CDR3 here is CAISLGQDYEQYF. For the CDR3, the DNA is TGTGCCATCAGCTTAGGACAGGACTACGAGCAGTACTTC.

The chain couples TRBV6-1 to TRBJ1-2, with 8 bases identical to TRBD1. From germline, CDR1 is MNHNS and CDR2 SASEGT. V lost 5 bases and J lost 8; bases outside the gene matches: 10. This CDR3 is 14 amino acids long. The CDR3 DNA reads as TGTGCCAGCAGTCCGGACAGGGTTTCAGTCGGCTACACCTTC. This codes for CASSPDRVSVGYTF.

This clonotype was counted ten times or more. V and J are TRBV5-1 and TRBJ2-3; tentative D call: TRBD2 (6 bases). This CDR3 spans 14 amino acids. V was pared by 2 bases and J by 4 bases, with 11 bases between. Per the germline V gene, CDR1 is SGHRS and CDR2 is YFSETQ. In DNA form, the CDR3 reads TGCGCCAGCAGCTTCCGGGACTTCTCAGATACGCAGTATTTT. Translation: CASSFRDFSDTQYF.

This chain links TRBV7-2 with TRBJ2-1, with D uncertain. Trimming shortened V by 4 bases and J by 4 bases, and 11 bases separated the two germline ends. CDR1 SGHTA and CDR2 FQGNSA come from the germline V gene. The CDR3 extends over 14 amino acids. The CDR3 bases are TGTGCCAGCAGCTCTTCGGGCAGGTACAATGAGCAGTTCTTC. Translation gives CASSSSGRYNEQFF.

CDR3 residues: CATQGQDRGPGANVLTF. CDR3 DNA sequence: TGTGCCACCCAAGGGCAGGACAGGGGGCCTGGGGCCAACGTCCTGACTTTC. The chain carries TRBV2 and TRBJ2-6; 11 nucleotides line up with TRBD1. V dropped 10 bases and J dropped 2; count of bases not matched to a gene: 10. Germline V gene sequence: CDR1 SNHLY, CDR2 FYNNEI. This CDR3 has 17 residues. Drawing the rest from reference TRBV2 and TRBJ2-6, the complete variable domain is EPEVTQTPSHQVTQMGQEVILRCVPISNHLYFYWYRQILGQKVEFLVSFYNNEISEKSEIFDDQFSVERPDGSNFTLKIRSTKLEDSAMYFCATQGQDRGPGANVLTFGAGSRLTVL.

The rearrangement joins TRBV12-3 or TRBV12-4 to TRBJ2-7, with a tentative D call TRBD2 (5 bases). V gave up 2 bases and J gave up 2 bases, with 7 bases separating them. The CDR3 runs to 13 residues. CDR3 DNA: TGTGCCAGCAGTTTACGGGGTACCTACGAGCAGTACTTC. Translation: CASSLRGTYEQYF.

This clonotype appeared many times. V usage is TRBV7-3 and J usage is TRBJ2-1; 9 positions agree with TRBD2. J was trimmed by 4 bases and V by 5 bases; bases with no gene match: 9. From germline, CDR1 is SGHTA and CDR2 FQGTGA. There are 16 residues in the CDR3. The CDR3 loop reads CASSAPGGGAYNEQFF. The DNA for the CDR3 is TGTGCCAGCAGCGCCCCCGGCGGGGGGGCTTACAATGAGCAGTTCTTC.

The table lists this clonotype with a few counts. The chain carries TRBV4-2 and TRBJ2-3, with D possibly being TRBD1 or TRBD2 (6 bases each). CDR3 length: 15 amino acids. Trimming took 5 bases from V and 3 from J, leaving 15 bases between them. Germline loops: CDR1 LGHNA, CDR2 YNFKEQ. This CDR3 is CASSSLGGPTDTQYF. In nucleotides, the CDR3 is TGTGCCAGCAGCTCATTGGGGGGCCCTACAGATACGCAGTATTTT.

This clonotype was seen ten or more times. The genes are TRBV5-1 and TRBJ2-1; 9 bases map to TRBD2. Germline CDR1 reads SGHRS; CDR2 reads YFSETQ. After removal of 4 bases from V and 5 bases from J, the junction contained 13 bases not matched to a gene. The CDR3 totals 17 residues. DNA for the CDR3: TGCGCCAGCAGCCCCCGGGGACGCGGGGGGGCGCACAATGAGCAGTTCTTC. Residues: CASSPRGRGGAHNEQFF.

The table lists this clonotype with many counts. V gene TRBV6-2 or TRBV6-3 combines with J gene TRBJ1-6; D unclear. Trimming pared 6 bases from V and 0 bases from J, leaving 6 bases between. CDR3 length: 14 amino acids. Germline loops: CDR1 MNHEY, CDR2 SVGEGT. The CDR3 region is CASRPFSYNSPLHF. In DNA, the CDR3 is TGTGCCAGCAGGCCCTTCTCCTATAATTCACCCCTCCACTTT.

This clonotype was seen ten or more times. The genes are TRBV7-2 and TRBJ1-1, with D hard to call. V was shortened by 3 bases and J by 0 bases, with 8 bases between the two germline ends. CDR1 is SGHTA, CDR2 FQGNSA, per germline. This CDR3 spans 14 amino acids. This chain's CDR3 is CASSFQAMNTEAFF. The CDR3 DNA sequence: TGTGCCAGCAGCTTTCAGGCCATGAACACTGAAGCTTTCTTT.

V usage is TRBV20-1 and J usage is TRBJ1-2; 7 nucleotides agree with TRBD1. The CDR3 length is 15 residues. Germline V gene sequence: CDR1 DFQATT, CDR2 SNEGSKA (reference sequence). V shed 4 bases and J 5 bases; nucleotides not matched to a gene: 13. DNA of the CDR3: TGCAGTGCTACGGTAGGGGGCGCAAGTTGGTATGGCTACACCTTC. Protein: CSATVGGASWYGYTF.